A selection of T cell receptor beta chains follows, all from one sample in a study of T cells in Graves' hyperthyroidism and ophthalmopathy. TCRdb re-analysed the multiplex PCR reads in MiXCR, keeping a single row per CDR3 protein. The repertoire holds approximately 400,000 distinct CDR3 sequences, with around 13% as singletons. The sequenced material came from blood. These receptor sequences come from a woman between 55 and 75 years old with Graves' hyperthyroidism. Both conserved end residues are part of each CDR3. The D gene is left open where the match is weak. Clone size is stated in some rows and not others, as once, few, many or a class when expanded.

d_call	v_call	j_call	clone_size	cdr3_nt	cdr3_aa
NA	TRBV15	TRBJ2-7	many	TGTGCCACCAGCAGAGGAGTGGGGACGGTGCCCTACGAGCAGTACTTC	CATSRGVGTVPYEQYF
NA	TRBV25-1	TRBJ2-1	NA	TGTGCCAGCAGTGGGGGAGGGGGACGGAGCCTCTTC	CASSGGGGRSLF
NA	TRBV5-5	TRBJ1-4	few	TGTGCCAGCAAGTCGGAGGAAACTAATGAAAAACTGTTTTTT	CASKSEETNEKLFF
NA	TRBV3-1	TRBJ1-5	many	TGTGCCAGCAGCTCACAGGGTATTAATCAGCCCCAGCATTTT	CASSSQGINQPQHF
TRBD2	TRBV7-9	TRBJ2-5	many	TGTGCCAGCAGCTTAGTGGGAGGGGAGACCCAGTACTTC	CASSLVGGETQYF
TRBD1	TRBV7-9	TRBJ2-7	many	TGTGCCAGCAGCTTAGGCCCAGGGGGAGCTTTCAGCTCCTACGAGCAGTACTTC	CASSLGPGGAFSSYEQYF
NA	TRBV11-2	TRBJ2-5	many	TGTGCCAGCAGCTTAGGTATTGGGCGCGGTGAGACCCAGTACTTC	CASSLGIGRGETQYF
NA	TRBV28	TRBJ1-1	many	TGTGCCAGCAGTTTAACAAGCGGGAACACTGAAGCTTTCTTT	CASSLTSGNTEAFF
TRBD1	TRBV6-1	TRBJ1-2	many	TGTGCCAGCAGTCGACAGGGAGCCTTCTATGGCTACACCTTC	CASSRQGAFYGYTF
TRBD2	TRBV11-2	TRBJ2-5	NA	TGTGCCAGCAGCTTAGAGGGCGGGAGCAGAGAGACCCAGTACTTC	CASSLEGGSRETQYF
TRBD2	TRBV5-1	TRBJ2-5	NA	TGCGCCAGCAGCTCCGCTCTAGCGGAAGAGACCCAGTACTTC	CASSSALAEETQYF
NA	TRBV6-1	TRBJ1-1	NA	TGTGCCAGCAGTGAGCCTGGAAGTTACACTGAAGCTTTCTTT	CASSEPGSYTEAFF
TRBD2	TRBV5-1	TRBJ2-7	many	TGCGCCAGCAGCTTTGGTAGCGGGCCCTACGAGCAGTACTTC	CASSFGSGPYEQYF
TRBD1	TRBV9	TRBJ1-6	many	TGTGCCAGCAGCGTACAGGGACAGCCTAATTCACCCCTCCACTTT	CASSVQGQPNSPLHF
TRBD2	TRBV7-9	TRBJ2-3	many	TGTGCCAGCAGCATTGTAGCGGGGAGCACAGATACGCAGTATTTT	CASSIVAGSTDTQYF
TRBD1	TRBV15	TRBJ1-1	NA	TGTGCCGCCTCCCGAGACAGGGGTGTCACTGAAGCTTTCTTT	CAASRDRGVTEAFF
NA	TRBV27	TRBJ2-3	many	TGTGCCAGCAGAGGGCCATGGGGCACAGATACGCAGTATTTT	CASRGPWGTDTQYF
TRBD2	TRBV29-1	TRBJ2-7	many	TGCAGCGTTGGAGAACGGGAGGGCCGTATATACGAGCAGTACTTC	CSVGEREGRIYEQYF
NA	TRBV27	TRBJ2-7	many	TGTGCCAGCAGTTTAGTATCCCCCTCGAGGGGAGCCGAGCAGTACTTC	CASSLVSPSRGAEQYF
NA	TRBV20-1	TRBJ2-1	many	TGCAGTGCTAGAAGGGGCTCAGGCGGTGAGCAGTTCTTC	CSARRGSGGEQFF
TRBD2	TRBV19	TRBJ2-3	few	TGTGCCAGTAGGAGTAGCGGGAGGGAAGATACGCAGTATTTT	CASRSSGREDTQYF
NA	TRBV10-3	TRBJ2-2	few	TGTGCCATCAGTGAGTCTGGGCATCTGGACACCGGGGAGCTGTTTTTT	CAISESGHLDTGELFF
TRBD1	TRBV20-1	TRBJ2-7	many	TGCAGTGCTCTGTCCGGGACAGGGGTTAGCGAGCAGTACTTC	CSALSGTGVSEQYF
NA	TRBV6-1	TRBJ2-3	many	TGTGCCAGCAGAGGCACCCAAGGACAGCGTAGCACAGATACGCAGTATTTT	CASRGTQGQRSTDTQYF